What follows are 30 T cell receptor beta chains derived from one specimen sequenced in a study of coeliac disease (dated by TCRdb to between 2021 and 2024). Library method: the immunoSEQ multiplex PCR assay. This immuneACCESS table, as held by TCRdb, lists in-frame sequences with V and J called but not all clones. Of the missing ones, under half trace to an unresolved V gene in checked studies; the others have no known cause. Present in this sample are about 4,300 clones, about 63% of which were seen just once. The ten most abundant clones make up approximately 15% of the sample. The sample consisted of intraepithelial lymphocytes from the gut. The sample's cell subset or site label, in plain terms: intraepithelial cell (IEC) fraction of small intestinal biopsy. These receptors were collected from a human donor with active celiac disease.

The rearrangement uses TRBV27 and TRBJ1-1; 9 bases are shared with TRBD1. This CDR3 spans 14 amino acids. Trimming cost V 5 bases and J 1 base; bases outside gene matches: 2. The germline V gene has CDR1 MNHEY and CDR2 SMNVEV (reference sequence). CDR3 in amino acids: CASSRTGANTEAFF. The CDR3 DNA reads TGTGCCAGCAGTCGGACAGGGGCGAACACTGAAGCTTTCTTT.

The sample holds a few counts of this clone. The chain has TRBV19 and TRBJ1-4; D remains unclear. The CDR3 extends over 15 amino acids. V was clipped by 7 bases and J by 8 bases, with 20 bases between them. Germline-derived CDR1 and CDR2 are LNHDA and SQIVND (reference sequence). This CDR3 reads CASNAASDSLEKLFF. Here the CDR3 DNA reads TGTGCCAGTAACGCCGCGTCAGACTCTTTGGAAAAACTGTTTTTT.

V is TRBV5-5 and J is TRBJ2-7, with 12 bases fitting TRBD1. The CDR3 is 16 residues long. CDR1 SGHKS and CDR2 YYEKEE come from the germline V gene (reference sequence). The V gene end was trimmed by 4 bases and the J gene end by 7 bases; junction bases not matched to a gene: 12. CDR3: CASSKAWDRGRWEQYF. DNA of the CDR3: TGTGCCAGCAGCAAGGCCTGGGACAGGGGGCGTTGGGAGCAGTACTTC. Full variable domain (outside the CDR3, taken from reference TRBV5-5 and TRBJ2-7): DAGVTQSPTHLIKTRGQQVTLRCSPISGHKSVSWYQQVLGQGPQFIFQYYEKEERGRGNFPDRFSARQFPNYSSELNVNALLLGDSALYLCASSKAWDRGRWEQYFGPGTRLTVT.

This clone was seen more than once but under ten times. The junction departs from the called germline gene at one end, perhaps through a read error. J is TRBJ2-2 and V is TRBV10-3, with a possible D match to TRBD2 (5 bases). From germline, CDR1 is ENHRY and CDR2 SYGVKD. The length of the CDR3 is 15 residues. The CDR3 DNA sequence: TGTGCCAGCAGTTACTCGACGGGAAACACCGGGGAGCTGTTTTTT. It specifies CASSYSTGNTGELFF.

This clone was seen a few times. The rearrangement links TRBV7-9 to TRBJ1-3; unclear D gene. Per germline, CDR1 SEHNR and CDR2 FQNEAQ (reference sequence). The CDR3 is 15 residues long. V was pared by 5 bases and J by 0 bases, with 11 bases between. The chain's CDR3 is CASSPTPTSGNTIYF. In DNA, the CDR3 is TGTGCCAGCAGCCCGACACCAACCTCTGGAAACACCATATATTTT.

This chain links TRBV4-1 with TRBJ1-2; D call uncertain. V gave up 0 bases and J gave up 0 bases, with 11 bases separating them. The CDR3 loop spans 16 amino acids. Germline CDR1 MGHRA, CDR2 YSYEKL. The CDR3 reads CASSQESSVANYGYTF. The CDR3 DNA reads TGCGCCAGCAGCCAAGAGTCGAGTGTAGCTAACTATGGCTACACCTTC.

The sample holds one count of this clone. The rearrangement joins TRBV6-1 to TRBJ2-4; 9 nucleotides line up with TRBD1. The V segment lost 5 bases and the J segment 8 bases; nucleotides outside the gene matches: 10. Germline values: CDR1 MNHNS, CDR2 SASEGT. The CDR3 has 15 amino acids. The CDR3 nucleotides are TGTGCCAGCAGTAAATCGACAGGGGGAACAGACATTCAGTACTTC. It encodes CASSKSTGGTDIQYF.

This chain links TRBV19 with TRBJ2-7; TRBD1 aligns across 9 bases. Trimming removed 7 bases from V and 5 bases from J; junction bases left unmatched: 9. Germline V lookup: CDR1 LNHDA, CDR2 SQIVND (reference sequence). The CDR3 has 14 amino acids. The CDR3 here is CASTSRDRADEQYF. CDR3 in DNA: TGTGCCAGTACCTCTAGGGACAGGGCCGACGAGCAGTACTTC.

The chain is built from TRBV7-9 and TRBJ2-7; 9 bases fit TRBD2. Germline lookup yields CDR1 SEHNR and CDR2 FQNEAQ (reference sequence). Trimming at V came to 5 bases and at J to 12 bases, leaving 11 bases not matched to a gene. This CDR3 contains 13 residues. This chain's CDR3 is CASSKGLAGGGYF. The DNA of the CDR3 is TGTGCCAGCAGCAAGGGACTAGCCGGCGGCGGGTACTTC.

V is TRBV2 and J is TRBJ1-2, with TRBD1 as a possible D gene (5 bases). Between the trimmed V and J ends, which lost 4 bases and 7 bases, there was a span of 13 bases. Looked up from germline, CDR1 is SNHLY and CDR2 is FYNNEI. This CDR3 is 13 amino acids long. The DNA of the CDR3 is TGTGCCAGCAGTGGGGGACCGGGGGTTGGCTACACCTTC. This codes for CASSGGPGVGYTF.

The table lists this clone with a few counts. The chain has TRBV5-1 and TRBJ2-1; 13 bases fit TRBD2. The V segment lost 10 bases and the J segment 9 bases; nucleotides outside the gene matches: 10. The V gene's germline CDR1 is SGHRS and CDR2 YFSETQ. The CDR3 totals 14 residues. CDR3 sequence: CADWGTSGNGEQFF. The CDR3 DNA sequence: TGCGCCGACTGGGGGACTAGCGGGAACGGTGAGCAGTTCTTC.

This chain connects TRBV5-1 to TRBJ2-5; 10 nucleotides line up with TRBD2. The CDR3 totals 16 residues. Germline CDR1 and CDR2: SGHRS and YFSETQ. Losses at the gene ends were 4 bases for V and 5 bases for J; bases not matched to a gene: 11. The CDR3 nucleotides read TGCGCCAGCAGCCCCAGAGCGGGAGGGCCGGGGGAGACCCAGTACTTC. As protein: CASSPRAGGPGETQYF. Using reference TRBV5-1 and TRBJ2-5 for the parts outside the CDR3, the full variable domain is KAGVTQTPRYLIKTRGQQVTLSCSPISGHRSVSWYQQTPGQGLQFLFEYFSETQRNKGNFPGRFSGRQFSNSRSEMNVSTLELGDSALYLCASSPRAGGPGETQYFGPGTRLLVL.

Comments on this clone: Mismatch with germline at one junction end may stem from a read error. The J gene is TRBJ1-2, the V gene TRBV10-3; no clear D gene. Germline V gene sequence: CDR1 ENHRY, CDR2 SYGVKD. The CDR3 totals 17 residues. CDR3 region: CAISVFRSWFRKYVYTF. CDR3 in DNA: TGTGCCATCAGTGTATTCCGATCTTGGTTCAGGAAGTATGTCTACACCTTC.

The CDR3 nucleotides are TGCGCCAGCAGCCTGCTTACGGGAGGCTCCAATGAGCAGTTCTTC. The encoded protein is CASSLLTGGSNEQFF. V gene TRBV4-3 combines with J gene TRBJ2-1, with 7 bases matching TRBD2. The V segment lost 4 bases and the J segment 6 bases; nucleotides outside the gene matches: 9. In germline, CDR1 is LGHNA, CDR2 YSLEER. There are 15 residues in the CDR3.

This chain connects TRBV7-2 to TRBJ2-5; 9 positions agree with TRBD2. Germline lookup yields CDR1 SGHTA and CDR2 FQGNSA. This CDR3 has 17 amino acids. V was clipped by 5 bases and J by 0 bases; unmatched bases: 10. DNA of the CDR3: TGTGCCAGCAGCCTTAGCGCTAGCGGGACTCACCAAGAGACCCAGTACTTC. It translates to CASSLSASGTHQETQYF. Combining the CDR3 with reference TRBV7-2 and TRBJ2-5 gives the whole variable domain GAGVSQSPSNKVTEKGKDVELRCDPISGHTALYWYRQSLGQGLEFLIYFQGNSAPDKSGLPSDRFSAERTGGSVSTLTIQRTQQEDSAVYLCASSLSASGTHQETQYFGPGTRLLVL.

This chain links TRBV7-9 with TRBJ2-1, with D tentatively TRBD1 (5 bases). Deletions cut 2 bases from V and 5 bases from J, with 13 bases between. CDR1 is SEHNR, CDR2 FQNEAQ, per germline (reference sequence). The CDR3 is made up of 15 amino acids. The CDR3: CASSLYDRTNNEQFF. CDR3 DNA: TGTGCCAGCAGCTTATATGATAGGACAAACAATGAGCAGTTCTTC.

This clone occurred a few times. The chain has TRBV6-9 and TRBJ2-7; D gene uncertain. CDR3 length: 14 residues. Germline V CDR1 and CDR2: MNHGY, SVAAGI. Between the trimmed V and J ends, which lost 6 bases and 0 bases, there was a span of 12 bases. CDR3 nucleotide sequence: TGTGCCAGCAGCATCCAGGTCCTCTCCTACGAGCAGTACTTC. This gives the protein CASSIQVLSYEQYF.

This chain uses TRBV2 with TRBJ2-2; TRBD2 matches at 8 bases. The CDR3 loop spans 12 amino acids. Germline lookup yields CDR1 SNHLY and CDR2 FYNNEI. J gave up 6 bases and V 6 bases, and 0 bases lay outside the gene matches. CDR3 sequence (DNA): TGTGCCAGCAGGCGGGGGGCCGGGGAGCTGTTTTTT. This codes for CASRRGAGELFF.

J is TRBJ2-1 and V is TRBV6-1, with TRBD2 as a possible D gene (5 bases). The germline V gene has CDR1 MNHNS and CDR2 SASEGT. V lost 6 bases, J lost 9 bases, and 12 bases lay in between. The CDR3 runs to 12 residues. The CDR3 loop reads CASRREHGEQFF. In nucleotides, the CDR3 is TGTGCCAGCAGGAGGGAGCATGGTGAGCAGTTCTTC.

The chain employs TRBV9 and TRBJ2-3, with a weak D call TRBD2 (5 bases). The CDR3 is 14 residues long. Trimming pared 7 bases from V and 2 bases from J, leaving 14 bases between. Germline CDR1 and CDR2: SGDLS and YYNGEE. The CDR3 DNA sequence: TGTGCCAGCCAAGCGGAGTCATACACAGATACGCAGTATTTT. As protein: CASQAESYTDTQYF.

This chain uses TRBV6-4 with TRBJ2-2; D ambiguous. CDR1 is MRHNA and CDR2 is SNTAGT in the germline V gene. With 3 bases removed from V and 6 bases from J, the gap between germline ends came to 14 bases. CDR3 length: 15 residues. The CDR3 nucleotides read TGTGCCAGCAGTGATGCGCTTACTAATGCCGGGGAGCTGTTTTTT. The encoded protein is CASSDALTNAGELFF.

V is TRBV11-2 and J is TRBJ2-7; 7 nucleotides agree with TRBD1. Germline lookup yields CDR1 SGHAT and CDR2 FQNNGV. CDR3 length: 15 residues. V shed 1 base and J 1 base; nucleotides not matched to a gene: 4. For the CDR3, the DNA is TGTGCCAGCAGCTTAGTTACAGGGGTATCCTACGAGCAGTACTTC. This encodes CASSLVTGVSYEQYF.

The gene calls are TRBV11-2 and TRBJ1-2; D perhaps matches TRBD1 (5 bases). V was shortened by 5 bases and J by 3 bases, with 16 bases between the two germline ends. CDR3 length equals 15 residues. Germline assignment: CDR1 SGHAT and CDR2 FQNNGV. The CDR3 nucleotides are TGTGCCAGCAGCCCGTACAGGAACCCATACTATGGCTACACCTTC. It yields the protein CASSPYRNPYYGYTF.

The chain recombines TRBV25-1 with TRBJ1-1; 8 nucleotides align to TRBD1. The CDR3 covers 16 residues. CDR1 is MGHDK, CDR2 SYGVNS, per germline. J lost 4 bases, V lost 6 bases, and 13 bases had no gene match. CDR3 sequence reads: CASRGGAGGIGTEAFF. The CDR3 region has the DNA TGTGCCAGCAGGGGGGGGGCAGGGGGCATAGGCACTGAAGCTTTCTTT. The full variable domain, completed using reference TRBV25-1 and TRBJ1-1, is EADIYQTPRYLVIGTGKKITLECSQTMGHDKMYWYQQDPGMELHLIHYSYGVNSTEKGDLSSESTVSRIRTEHFPLTLESARPSHTSQYLCASRGGAGGIGTEAFFGQGTRLTVV.

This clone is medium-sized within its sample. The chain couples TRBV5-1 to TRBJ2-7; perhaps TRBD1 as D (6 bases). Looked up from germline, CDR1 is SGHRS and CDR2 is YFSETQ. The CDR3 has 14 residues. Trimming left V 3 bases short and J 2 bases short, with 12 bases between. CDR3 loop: CASSSDRFPYEQYF. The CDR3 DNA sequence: TGCGCCAGCAGCTCCGACAGGTTTCCCTACGAGCAGTACTTC.

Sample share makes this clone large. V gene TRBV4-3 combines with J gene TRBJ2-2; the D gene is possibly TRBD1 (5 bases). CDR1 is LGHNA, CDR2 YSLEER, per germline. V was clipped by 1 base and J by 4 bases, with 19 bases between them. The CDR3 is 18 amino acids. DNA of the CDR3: TGCGCCAGCAGCCAAGGTTTGGAGTTTTTCAGGGCCACCGGGGAGCTGTTTTTT. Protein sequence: CASSQGLEFFRATGELFF.

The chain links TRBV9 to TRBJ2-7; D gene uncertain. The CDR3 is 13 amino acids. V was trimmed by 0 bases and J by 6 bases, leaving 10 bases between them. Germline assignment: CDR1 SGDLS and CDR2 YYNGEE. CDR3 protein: CASSVAIIGEQYF. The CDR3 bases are TGTGCCAGCAGCGTAGCTATTATCGGCGAGCAGTACTTC.

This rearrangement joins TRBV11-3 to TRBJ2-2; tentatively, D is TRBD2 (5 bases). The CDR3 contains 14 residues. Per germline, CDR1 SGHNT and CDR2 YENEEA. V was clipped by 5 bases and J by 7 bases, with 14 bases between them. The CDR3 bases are TGTGCCAGCAGCCCCACAGCGGCTAACGGGGAGCTGTTTTTT. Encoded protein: CASSPTAANGELFF.

The CDR3 sequence is CAISETPPGTGSEKLFF. The CDR3 DNA reads TGTGCCATCAGTGAGACGCCCCCCGGGACAGGGAGTGAAAAACTGTTTTTT. This chain uses TRBV10-3 with TRBJ1-4, with 9 bases identical to TRBD1. CDR3 length: 17 amino acids. V was pared by 2 bases and J by 7 bases, with 11 bases of the junction left unmatched. The germline V gene encodes CDR1 ENHRY and CDR2 SYGVKD.

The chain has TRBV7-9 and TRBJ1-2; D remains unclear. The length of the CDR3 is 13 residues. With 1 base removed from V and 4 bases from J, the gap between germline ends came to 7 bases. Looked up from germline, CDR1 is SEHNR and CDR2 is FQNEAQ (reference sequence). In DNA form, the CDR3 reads TGTGCCAGCAGCTTAGGCCAGGTCTATGGCTACACCTTC. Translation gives CASSLGQVYGYTF.